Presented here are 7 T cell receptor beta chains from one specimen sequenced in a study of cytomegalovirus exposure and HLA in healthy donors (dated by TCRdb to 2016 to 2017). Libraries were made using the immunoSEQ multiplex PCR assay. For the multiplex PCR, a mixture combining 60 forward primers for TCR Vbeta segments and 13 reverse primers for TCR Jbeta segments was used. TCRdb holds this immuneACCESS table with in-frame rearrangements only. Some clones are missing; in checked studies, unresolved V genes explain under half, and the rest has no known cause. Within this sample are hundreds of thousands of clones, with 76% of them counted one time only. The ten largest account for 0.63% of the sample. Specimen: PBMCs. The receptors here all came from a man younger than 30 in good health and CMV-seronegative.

The CDR3 reads CASSMGQEQTRQAFF. For the CDR3, the DNA is TGTGCCAGTAGTATGGGGCAAGAACAAACGAGACAAGCTTTCTTT. V is TRBV19 and J is TRBJ1-1; tentatively, D is TRBD1 (5 bases). Looked up from germline, CDR1 is LNHDA and CDR2 is SQIVND (reference sequence). The CDR3 totals 15 residues. The V end lost 3 bases, the J end lost 9 bases, and 20 bases lay between the germline ends. Variable domain in full (rest from reference TRBV19 and TRBJ1-1): DGGITQSPKYLFRKEGQNVTLSCEQNLNHDAMYWYRQDPGQGLRLIYYSQIVNDFQKGDIAEGYSVSREKKESFPLTVTSAQKNPTAFYLCASSMGQEQTRQAFFGQGTRLTVV.

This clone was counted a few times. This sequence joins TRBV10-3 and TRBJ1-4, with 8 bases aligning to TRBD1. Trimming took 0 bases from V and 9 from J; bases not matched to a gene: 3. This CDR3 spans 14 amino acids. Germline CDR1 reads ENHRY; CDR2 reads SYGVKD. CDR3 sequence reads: CAISESGTGKKLFF. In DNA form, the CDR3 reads TGTGCCATCAGTGAGTCGGGGACAGGCAAAAAACTGTTTTTT.

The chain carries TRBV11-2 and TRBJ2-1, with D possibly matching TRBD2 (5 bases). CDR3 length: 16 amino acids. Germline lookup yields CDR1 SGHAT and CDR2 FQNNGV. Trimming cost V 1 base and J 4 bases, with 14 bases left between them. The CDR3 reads CASSLVIDYGYNEQFF. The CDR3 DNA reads TGTGCCAGCAGCTTAGTTATAGACTACGGGTACAATGAGCAGTTCTTC.

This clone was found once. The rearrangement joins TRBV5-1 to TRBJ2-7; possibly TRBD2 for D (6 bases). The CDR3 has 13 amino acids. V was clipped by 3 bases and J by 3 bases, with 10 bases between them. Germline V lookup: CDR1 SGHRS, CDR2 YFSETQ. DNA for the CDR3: TGCGCCAGCAGCTACCCAGCGGGCTACGAGCAGTACTTC. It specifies CASSYPAGYEQYF. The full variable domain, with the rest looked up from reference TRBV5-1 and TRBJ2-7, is KAGVTQTPRYLIKTRGQQVTLSCSPISGHRSVSWYQQTPGQGLQFLFEYFSETQRNKGNFPGRFSGRQFSNSRSEMNVSTLELGDSALYLCASSYPAGYEQYFGPGTRLTVT.

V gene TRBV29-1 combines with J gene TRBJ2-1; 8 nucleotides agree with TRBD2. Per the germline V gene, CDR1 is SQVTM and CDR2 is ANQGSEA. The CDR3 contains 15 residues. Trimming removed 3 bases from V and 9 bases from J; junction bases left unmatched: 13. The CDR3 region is CSVDTAGEGGGEQFF. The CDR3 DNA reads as TGCAGCGTTGATACAGCGGGAGAAGGTGGAGGTGAGCAGTTCTTC.

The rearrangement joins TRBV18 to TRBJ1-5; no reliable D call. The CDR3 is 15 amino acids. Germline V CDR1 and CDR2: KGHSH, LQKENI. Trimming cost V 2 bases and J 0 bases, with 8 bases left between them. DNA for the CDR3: TGTGCCAGCTCACCATCCCCCAGTAGCAATCAGCCCCAGCATTTT. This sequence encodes CASSPSPSSNQPQHF.

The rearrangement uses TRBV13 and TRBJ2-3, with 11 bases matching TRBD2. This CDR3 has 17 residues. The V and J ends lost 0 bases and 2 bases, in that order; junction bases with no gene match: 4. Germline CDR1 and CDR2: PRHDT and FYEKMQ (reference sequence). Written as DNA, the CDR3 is TGTGCCAGCAGCTTAGGGGGACTAGCGGTTGACACAGATACGCAGTATTTT. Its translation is CASSLGGLAVDTDTQYF.